Below, 10 T cell receptor beta chains from the same sample are listed, as sequenced in a study of control samples from healthy donors and cancer patients (dated by TCRdb to the early 2020s). Library preparation was by the immunoSEQ multiplex PCR assay. TCRdb's version of the immuneACCESS table is confined to in-frame rearrangements and falls short of the full clone set. An unresolved V gene accounts for under half of the shortfall where checked; the remainder is of unknown origin. A total of about 22,000 clones appear in this sample, 65% to 90% of them only once. Around a quarter of the sample is taken by the ten largest. The sample taken for sequencing was PBMCs. The receptors derive from a man aged 60 to 69 with head and neck cancer.

V usage is TRBV3-1 (or the pseudogene TRBV3-2) and J usage is TRBJ1-5, with TRBD1 matching over 9 bases. The CDR3 has 15 residues. The V segment lost 4 bases and the J segment 7 bases; nucleotides outside the gene matches: 8. In germline, CDR1 is LGHDT, CDR2 YNNKEL (reference sequence). The CDR3 coding sequence is TGTGCCAGCAGCCTGGGACAGGGTGGAAGGCAGCCCCAGCATTTT. Translating it yields CASSLGQGGRQPQHF.

In the case of this clone: A read error may explain this, as a much larger clone is one base away. The J gene is TRBJ1-5, the V gene TRBV7-8; no clear D. The CDR3 spans 14 residues. Germline V lookup: CDR1 SGHVS, CDR2 FQNEAQ. V was trimmed by 5 bases and J by 5 bases, leaving 13 bases between them. The CDR3 is CASSRYQEYQPQHF. In DNA, the CDR3 is TGTGCCAGCAGCCGATATCAGGAGTATCAGCCCCAGCATTTT.

The chain uses TRBV6-1 and TRBJ1-1; tentatively, D is TRBD1 (5 bases). The length of the CDR3 is 15 residues. Germline V lookup: CDR1 MNHNS, CDR2 SASEGT. Trimming cost V 6 bases and J 2 bases, with 16 bases left between them. The CDR3, as DNA: TGTGCCAGCAGGCCACAGGCCGGGAGAAACACTGAAGCTTTCTTT. Translation: CASRPQAGRNTEAFF.

This clone was counted once. The rearrangement joins TRBV6-6 to TRBJ1-4, with D tentatively TRBD1 (5 bases). The germline CDR1 and CDR2 sequences are MNHNY and SVGAGI (reference sequence). With 2 bases removed from V and 8 bases from J, the gap between germline ends came to 15 bases. The CDR3 is 15 residues long. CDR3 sequence (DNA): TGTGCCAGCAGTTACCCCGAGGGGTTAACAGAAAAACTGTTTTTT. Translating it yields CASSYPEGLTEKLFF.

As concerns this clone: Germline and junction disagree at one end, which may indicate a read error. The J gene is TRBJ1-6, the V gene TRBV28; TRBD1 aligns across 7 bases. CDR3 length: 14 residues. CDR1 and CDR2 (germline): MDHEN, SYDVKM. The CDR3 sequence: CASNLGQENSPLHF. The CDR3 bases are TGTGCCAGCAATTTAGGACAGGAAAATTCACCCCTCCACTTT.

This chain links TRBV4-1 with TRBJ2-1, with TRBD2 matching 8 bases. Trimming cost V 7 bases and J 9 bases; bases outside gene matches: 11. Germline loops: CDR1 MGHRA, CDR2 YSYEKL. The CDR3 totals 14 residues. The CDR3 DNA sequence: TGCGCCAGCAAGGCACCGGGACTAGGAGGTGAGCAGTTCTTC. It translates to CASKAPGLGGEQFF.

The chain links TRBV7-8 to TRBJ2-1; D is unclear. The CDR3 consists of 14 residues. Trimming stripped 2 bases from V and 4 bases from J, with 9 bases between. Germline values: CDR1 SGHVS, CDR2 FQNEAQ. CDR3: CASSLSGRYNEQFF. As DNA, the CDR3 is TGTGCCAGCAGCTTATCGGGCAGGTACAATGAGCAGTTCTTC.

This clone came up once. J is TRBJ2-4 and V is TRBV29-1, with D perhaps matching TRBD2 (5 bases). Germline loops: CDR1 SQVTM, CDR2 ANQGSEA. The CDR3 totals 14 residues. Trimming removed 3 bases at V and 0 bases at J, with 9 bases between. The DNA for the CDR3 is TGCAGCGTTGACACCGGGGAAGCCAAAAACATTCAGTACTTC. It translates to CSVDTGEAKNIQYF.

The chain has TRBV19 and TRBJ2-7; 8 bases match TRBD1. V gave up 5 bases and J gave up 4 bases; unmatched junction bases: 10. Germline V gene sequence: CDR1 LNHDA, CDR2 SQIVND (reference sequence). CDR3 length: 15 residues. The CDR3 DNA reads as TGTGCCAGTAGTCCCCGGACAGGGACGAGGTACGAGCAGTACTTC. Translating gives CASSPRTGTRYEQYF. The entire variable domain, with the rest obtained from reference TRBV19 and TRBJ2-7, is as follows: DGGITQSPKYLFRKEGQNVTLSCEQNLNHDAMYWYRQDPGQGLRLIYYSQIVNDFQKGDIAEGYSVSREKKESFPLTVTSAQKNPTAFYLCASSPRTGTRYEQYFGPGTRLTVT.

V is TRBV7-9 and J is TRBJ2-5, with 9 positions matching TRBD2. V dropped 5 bases and J dropped 5; count of bases not matched to a gene: 6. The germline gives CDR1 SEHNR, CDR2 FQNEAQ (reference sequence). The CDR3 sequence is 14 residues long. CDR3 loop: CASSPSGGPETQYF. The CDR3 nucleotides read TGTGCCAGCAGCCCGAGCGGGGGGCCGGAGACCCAGTACTTC.